A single sample is the source of the 31 T cell receptor beta chains below, sequenced in a study of blood T cell repertoires in COVID-19. Repertoires were generated with immunoSEQ multiplex PCR, while TCRdb's copy carries only in-frame clones and drops some. The table shows over 600,000 clones, with over 80% occurring only once. Sequencing was carried out using peripheral blood. Source of these receptors: a woman under 30 with acute or convalescent COVID-19.

The chain combines TRBV14 with TRBJ1-2, with 7 nucleotides matching TRBD1. V gave up 3 bases and J gave up 7 bases; unmatched junction bases: 11. The CDR3 contains 15 residues. Germline V gene sequence: CDR1 SGHDN, CDR2 FVKESK. In nucleotides, the CDR3 is TGTGCCAGCAGCCACGTTTCGACAGGGAGCTCTGGCTACACCTTC. It codes for CASSHVSTGSSGYTF. The whole variable domain, filled in from reference TRBV14 and TRBJ1-2, reads EAGVTQFPSHSVIEKGQTVTLRCDPISGHDNLYWYRRVMGKEIKFLLHFVKESKQDESGMPNNRFLAERTGGTYSTLKVQPAELEDSGVYFCASSHVSTGSSGYTFGSGTRLTVV.

This clone has just one count. The V call is TRBV2, the J call TRBJ1-5; 7 bases agree with TRBD1. The CDR3 has 17 amino acids. Germline values: CDR1 SNHLY, CDR2 FYNNEI. With V trimmed by 5 bases and J by 0 bases, 10 bases remained unmatched. The DNA of the CDR3 is TGTGCCAGCAGTCCTCTAGGGGGACAGAATAGCAATCAGCCCCAGCATTTT. Encoded protein: CASSPLGGQNSNQPQHF.

The chain has TRBV5-4 and TRBJ1-6; D perhaps matches TRBD1 (6 bases). The germline V gene has CDR1 SGHNT and CDR2 YYREEE (reference sequence). V gave up 1 base and J gave up 8 bases, with 10 bases separating them. This CDR3 has 14 amino acids. The CDR3 loop reads CASSLQGPYSPLHF. The CDR3 coding sequence is TGTGCCAGCAGCTTGCAGGGGCCCTATTCACCCCTCCACTTT.

J is TRBJ1-1 and V is TRBV5-1, with unresolved D. Germline CDR1 reads SGHRS; CDR2 reads YFSETQ. Deletions cut 4 bases from V and 0 bases from J, with 13 bases between. The CDR3 consists of 15 residues. The CDR3 protein is CASSPHREVNTEAFF. CDR3 nucleotides: TGCGCCAGCAGCCCCCACCGGGAGGTGAACACTGAAGCTTTCTTT.

This clone came up once. The rearrangement uses TRBV5-4 and TRBJ1-1, with 7 bases matching TRBD1. The germline CDR1 and CDR2 sequences are SGHNT and YYREEE (reference sequence). Trimming removed 6 bases from V and 4 bases from J; junction bases left unmatched: 6. The CDR3 sequence is 13 residues long. The CDR3 loop reads CASISPGGTEAFF. The DNA of the CDR3 is TGTGCCAGCATCTCCCCAGGGGGCACTGAAGCTTTCTTT.

J is TRBJ2-7 and V is TRBV4-1, with 9 bases aligning to TRBD1. The germline CDR1 and CDR2 sequences are MGHRA and YSYEKL. The CDR3 has 15 amino acids. V gave up 1 base and J gave up 4 bases; unmatched junction bases: 5. The CDR3 here is CASSQVETGGYEQYF. The CDR3 coding sequence is TGCGCCAGCAGCCAAGTAGAGACAGGGGGGTACGAGCAGTACTTC.

The genes are TRBV2 and TRBJ2-5; 7 nucleotides align to TRBD1. Germline CDR1 and CDR2: SNHLY and FYNNEI. With 6 bases clipped from V and 1 base from J, the junction kept 5 bases outside the gene matches. The CDR3 sequence is 14 residues long. The CDR3 protein is CASRGRTGQETQYF. Written as DNA, the CDR3 is TGTGCCAGCAGAGGGCGGACAGGCCAAGAGACCCAGTACTTC.

The sample holds one count of this clone. V and J are TRBV12-3 or TRBV12-4 and TRBJ1-4; possibly TRBD1 for D (6 bases). Trimming shortened V by 6 bases and J by 4 bases, and 9 bases separated the two germline ends. This CDR3 is built from 13 residues. The CDR3 sequence: CASSRDNNEKLFF. The CDR3 bases are TGTGCCAGCAGCCGGGACAATAATGAAAAACTGTTTTTT.

The rearrangement links TRBV3-1 (or the pseudogene TRBV3-2) to TRBJ1-2; D remains unclear. CDR3 size: 13 residues. Germline V lookup: CDR1 LGHDT, CDR2 YNNKEL (reference sequence). The V end lost 1 base, the J end lost 0 bases, and 3 bases lay between the germline ends. CDR3 amino acids: CASSQATNYGYTF. Here the CDR3 DNA reads TGTGCCAGCAGCCAAGCTACTAACTATGGCTACACCTTC.

The J gene is TRBJ2-3, the V gene TRBV7-3; tentatively, D is TRBD2 (6 bases). This CDR3 contains 18 residues. V lost 5 bases and J 4 bases, leaving 25 bases between the germline ends. Germline values: CDR1 SGHTA, CDR2 FQGTGA. The DNA for the CDR3 is TGTGCCAGCAGCCCCGAAATGCGGGACTCTCATAGGGCAGATACGCAGTATTTT. Amino acid sequence: CASSPEMRDSHRADTQYF.

This chain uses TRBV7-2 with TRBJ1-3; D possibly corresponds to TRBD1 (6 bases). The germline V gene has CDR1 SGHTA and CDR2 FQGNSA. This CDR3 has 15 amino acids. V was trimmed by 6 bases and J by 1 base, leaving 13 bases between them. In DNA, the CDR3 is TGTGCCAGCAGTGAGGGGGTCGGTTCTGGAAACACCATATATTTT. This translates into CASSEGVGSGNTIYF.

This rearrangement joins TRBV12-5 to TRBJ2-7, with D perhaps matching TRBD2 (6 bases). The CDR3 has 14 residues. CDR1 and CDR2 from the germline V gene are LGHNT and FRNRAP. V lost 7 bases and J 2 bases, leaving 15 bases between the germline ends. This CDR3 is CASAPDTSTYEQYF. CDR3 in DNA: TGTGCTAGTGCCCCGGACACTAGCACCTACGAGCAGTACTTC.

The chain combines TRBV5-1 with TRBJ1-6; D is perhaps TRBD1 (6 bases). The CDR3 length is 15 residues. Trimming took off 1 base at V and 9 bases at J, with 14 bases between the two ends. Germline CDR1 is SGHRS and CDR2 is YFSETQ. The CDR3 DNA sequence: TGCGCCAGCAGCTTGTTGGACGCGGGGGCTTCACCCCTCCACTTT. Translated: CASSLLDAGASPLHF.

The chain is built from TRBV5-4 and TRBJ2-7; 7 bases align to TRBD2. Germline-derived CDR1 and CDR2 are SGHNT and YYREEE (reference sequence). This CDR3 has 15 amino acids. V was clipped by 4 bases and J by 6 bases; unmatched bases: 13. CDR3 sequence: CASSLGLESPREQYF. DNA of the CDR3: TGTGCCAGCAGCCTAGGACTAGAATCCCCCCGCGAGCAGTACTTC.

This clone was found once. The chain couples TRBV12-5 to TRBJ1-2; 8 bases align to TRBD1. V gave up 5 bases and J gave up 8 bases; unmatched junction bases: 10. CDR1 and CDR2 (germline): LGHNT, FRNRAP. The CDR3 is 14 residues long. DNA for the CDR3: TGTGCTAGTGGTACCCCCGACAGGGGAAAGGGCTACACCTTC. It encodes CASGTPDRGKGYTF.

The chain carries TRBV30 and TRBJ1-1; 8 bases fit TRBD1. V lost 2 bases to trimming and J lost 4 bases; unmatched junction nucleotides: 6. The CDR3 is 14 residues long. From germline, CDR1 is GTSNPN and CDR2 SVGIG (reference sequence). This CDR3 is CAWSTDRVGTEAFF. The CDR3 nucleotides are TGTGCCTGGAGTACGGACAGGGTGGGCACTGAAGCTTTCTTT.

The chain combines TRBV6-1 with TRBJ2-7; D ambiguous. Germline-derived CDR1 and CDR2 are MNHNS and SASEGT. The length of the CDR3 is 13 residues. V was pared by 2 bases and J by 3 bases, with 8 bases between. CDR3 protein: CASSESLLYEQYF. CDR3 DNA sequence: TGTGCCAGCAGTGAATCCCTTCTCTACGAGCAGTACTTC.

V gene TRBV6-6 combines with J gene TRBJ2-5; 12 positions agree with TRBD2. Germline CDR1 reads MNHNY; CDR2 reads SVGAGI (reference sequence). The CDR3 has 15 amino acids. V trimming: 6 bases; J trimming: 3 bases; junction bases outside the gene matches: 5. The CDR3 DNA reads as TGTGCCAGCAGATGGACTAGCGGGGCGAAAGAGACCCAGTACTTC. This codes for CASRWTSGAKETQYF.

The V and J genes are TRBV6-2 or TRBV6-3 and TRBJ1-1; 7 nucleotides agree with TRBD1. V gave up 0 bases and J gave up 2 bases; unmatched junction bases: 9. The CDR3 spans 17 residues. The germline V gene encodes CDR1 MNHEY and CDR2 SVGEGT. The CDR3 bases are TGTGCCAGCAGTTACTCTAGAGGACAGGCGTTAAACACTGAAGCTTTCTTT. It specifies CASSYSRGQALNTEAFF.

Regarding this clone: The same CDR3 can be traced to other DNA sequences in this sample. The chain has TRBV9 and TRBJ2-7; the match to TRBD1 covers 11 bases. J was trimmed by 4 bases and V by 3 bases; bases with no gene match: 3. CDR3 length: 14 residues. CDR1 is SGDLS and CDR2 is YYNGEE in the germline V gene. The CDR3 protein is CASSAGTGGYEQYF. The CDR3 nucleotides read TGTGCCAGCAGCGCCGGGACAGGGGGTTACGAGCAGTACTTC.

This clone has a handful of counts. V is TRBV30 and J is TRBJ1-6; D not resolved. The V end was cut by 0 bases, the J end by 8 bases, with 17 bases between. CDR1 and CDR2 from the germline V gene are GTSNPN and SVGIG (reference sequence). The CDR3 has 16 amino acids. The CDR3 DNA is TGTGCCTGGAGTGTACGGGATGGGTTGAATCATTCACCCCTCCACTTT. This sequence encodes CAWSVRDGLNHSPLHF.

This chain connects TRBV13 to TRBJ1-2; tentatively, D is TRBD1 (6 bases). Deletions cut 1 base from V and 6 bases from J, with 18 bases between. The V gene's germline CDR1 is PRHDT and CDR2 FYEKMQ (reference sequence). The length of the CDR3 is 16 residues. In nucleotides, the CDR3 is TGTGCCAGCAGCTTAGTAGGGGGAGTCCCAGGGAATGGCTACACCTTC. Translated: CASSLVGGVPGNGYTF.

This clone has more than one count but fewer than ten. The same CDR3 can be traced to other DNA sequences in this sample. This chain connects TRBV2 to TRBJ1-1, with unresolved D. The V end was cut by 1 base, the J end by 8 bases, with 5 bases between. This CDR3 is built from 11 residues. Germline V gene data show CDR1 as SNHLY and CDR2 as FYNNEI. This CDR3 is CASSEVREAFF. For the CDR3, the DNA is TGTGCCAGCAGTGAAGTCAGGGAAGCTTTCTTT.

The chain employs TRBV7-9 and TRBJ1-3; no definite D call. Germline CDR1 reads SEHNR; CDR2 reads FQNEAQ (reference sequence). V was trimmed by 0 bases and J by 2 bases, leaving 8 bases between them. The CDR3 has 15 residues. The DNA for the CDR3 is TGTGCCAGCAGCTTAGCGGAGGTTGCTGGAAACACCATATATTTT. Translation gives CASSLAEVAGNTIYF.

This clone was counted between two and nine times. V and J are TRBV4-2 and TRBJ1-1; 8 positions agree with TRBD1. This CDR3 has 16 residues. V shed 0 bases and J 1 base; nucleotides not matched to a gene: 4. Germline V CDR1 and CDR2: LGHNA, YNFKEQ. CDR3 residues: CASSQERGQANTEAFF. The CDR3 DNA is TGTGCCAGCAGCCAAGAGAGGGGACAGGCGAACACTGAAGCTTTCTTT.

The chain links TRBV6-5 to TRBJ1-1; the match to TRBD1 covers 7 bases. Germline V gene data show CDR1 as MNHEY and CDR2 as SVGAGI. The CDR3 spans 13 residues. The junction had 7 bases not matched to a gene; V was cut back by 2 bases and J by 10 bases. As DNA, the CDR3 is TGTGCCAGCAGTTACGGCCTGGACAGGCGAGCTTTCTTT. Protein product: CASSYGLDRRAFF.

This chain links TRBV11-2 with TRBJ2-1; TRBD1 might be the D (5 bases). The germline gives CDR1 SGHAT, CDR2 FQNNGV. The CDR3 has 17 amino acids. The germline V and J ends were trimmed by 0 bases and 6 bases, with 18 bases remaining between them. DNA for the CDR3: TGTGCCAGCAGCTTAGACCGCACAGGCCCCTGGGGCAATGAGCAGTTCTTC. This translates into CASSLDRTGPWGNEQFF.

The V call is TRBV5-4, the J call TRBJ2-7; 9 bases fit TRBD1. The CDR3 is 13 amino acids. The germline V gene has CDR1 SGHNT and CDR2 YYREEE (reference sequence). Unmatched junction bases numbered 2, after V lost 0 bases and J lost 7 bases. The CDR3 DNA reads TGTGCCAGCAGCTTGGACAGGGGGCTTGAGCAGTACTTC. It codes for CASSLDRGLEQYF.

The chain recombines TRBV27 with TRBJ1-1; TRBD1 agrees at 8 bases. The ends lost 0 bases at V and 4 bases at J; junction bases unmatched: 7. There are 16 residues in the CDR3. Germline CDR1 MNHEY, CDR2 SMNVEV (reference sequence). CDR3 residues: CASSLSQGATTTEAFF. The CDR3 nucleotides are TGTGCCAGCAGTTTATCGCAGGGGGCTACGACCACTGAAGCTTTCTTT.

CDR3 region: CASSLDPLYYEQYF. CDR3 nucleotides: TGTGCCAGCAGCTTGGACCCACTATACTACGAGCAGTACTTC. This chain joins TRBV5-4 and TRBJ2-7; unclear D gene. CDR1 and CDR2 (germline): SGHNT, YYREEE (reference sequence). V lost 0 bases, J lost 3 bases, and 10 bases lay in between. The CDR3 runs 14 residues.

In the case of this clone: Other DNA sequences in the sample encode the same CDR3. V is TRBV5-5 and J is TRBJ2-2; possibly TRBD2 for D (5 bases). Trimming stripped 3 bases from V and 2 bases from J, with 8 bases between. This CDR3 contains 14 residues. The germline CDR1 and CDR2 sequences are SGHKS and YYEKEE (reference sequence). In DNA, the CDR3 is TGTGCCAGCAGCTGGACTGGAAACACCGGGGAGCTGTTTTTT. Translation: CASSWTGNTGELFF. Variable domain in full (rest from reference TRBV5-5 and TRBJ2-2): DAGVTQSPTHLIKTRGQQVTLRCSPISGHKSVSWYQQVLGQGPQFIFQYYEKEERGRGNFPDRFSARQFPNYSSELNVNALLLGDSALYLCASSWTGNTGELFFGEGSRLTVL.